The 28 T cell receptor beta chains listed next were all sequenced from one sample in a study of tumor-infiltrating lymphocytes in primary liver carcinoma. Bulk tissue was left unsorted, and RNA and DNA were co-extracted from about 19-30 mg of it. Using a constant-region primer together with ProtoScript II reverse transcriptase, TCR beta cDNA was made from approximately 500 ng of total RNA. TCR beta libraries came from three nested multiplex PCR rounds using slightly modified ARM-PCR. Forward primers for TRBV1-TRBV30 and a C-beta reverse primer served the first two PCR rounds, at approximately 10 cycles each. A single record per CDR3 protein comes from TCRdb applying MiXCR to the multiplex PCR reads. The sample records more than 30,000 distinct CDR3 sequences, around 75% being singletons. The sequenced material came from tumor-adjacent normal liver tissue. The source of these receptors is a man aged 40-50 years with primary liver carcinoma and hepatitis B virus infection.

V is TRBV29-1 and J is TRBJ2-1; no reliable D call. This CDR3 comprises 11 residues. Trimming left V 8 bases short and J 4 bases short, with 9 bases between. Germline V gene sequence: CDR1 SQVTM, CDR2 ANQGSEA. CDR3 nucleotide sequence: TGCAGCTTTTCGGCATACAATGAGCAGTTCTTC. It specifies CSFSAYNEQFF.

Worth noting for this clonotype: This could be a read error, since a much larger clone is one nucleotide away. J is TRBJ2-1 and V is TRBV9; D perhaps matches TRBD1 (6 bases). V was shortened by 0 bases and J by 7 bases, with 14 bases between the two germline ends. The CDR3 extends over 15 amino acids. Germline CDR1 and CDR2: SGDLS and YYNGEE. The CDR3 region is CASSVDPLQGNEQFF. In DNA, the CDR3 is TGTGCCAGCAGCGTAGATCCTCTGCAGGGGAATGAGCAGTTCTTC.

The chain links TRBV6-5 to TRBJ2-1; TRBD2 matches 14 bases. The germline CDR1 and CDR2 sequences are MNHEY and SVGAGI. The CDR3 has 17 residues. V dropped 0 bases and J dropped 8; count of bases not matched to a gene: 6. For the CDR3, the DNA is TGTGCCAGCAGTTACTCAGGGACTAGCGGGAGAGGGGATGAGCAGTTCTTC. It translates to CASSYSGTSGRGDEQFF.

The chain has TRBV5-6 and TRBJ2-5; D perhaps matches TRBD2 (6 bases). CDR1 and CDR2 (germline): SGHDT, YYEEEE. CDR3 length equals 12 residues. This CDR3 reads CISSGLRETQYF. Here the CDR3 DNA reads TGTATCAGCAGTGGACTAAGAGAGACCCAGTACTTC.

This clonotype was observed many times. This CDR3 reads CATSREGGVDTQYF. CDR3 nucleotides: TGTGCCACCAGCAGAGAAGGGGGCGTAGATACGCAGTATTTT. The rearrangement joins TRBV15 to TRBJ2-3, with 7 positions matching TRBD1. CDR1 is LNHNV and CDR2 is YYDKDF in the germline V gene (reference sequence). The CDR3 has 14 amino acids. J gave up 5 bases and V 0 bases, and 2 bases lay outside the gene matches.

To note about this clonotype: Compared with germline, one end of the junction differs, possibly owing to a read error. The V gene is TRBV28, the J gene TRBJ2-6, with D possibly TRBD1 on 6 matching bases. The CDR3 is made up of 16 amino acids. CDR1 and CDR2 (germline): MDHEN, SYDVKM. DNA for the CDR3: TGTGCCACCGCCCCAGGGGACGTCTATGGGGCCAACATCCTGACTTTC. Its protein product is CATAPGDVYGANILTF.

Details on this clonotype: A much more abundant neighbour one base away suggests this may be a read error. Here the CDR3 omits its conserved ending phenylalanine or tryptophan, so a read error is the likely source. This chain joins TRBV6-2 or TRBV6-3 and TRBJ1-2, with 10 bases that match TRBD1. The CDR3 has 14 amino acids. CDR1 MNHEY and CDR2 SVGEGT come from the germline V gene. The junction had 5 bases not matched to a gene; V was cut back by 4 bases and J by 6 bases. The CDR3 protein is CASSFRQGANGYTL. As DNA, the CDR3 is TGTGCCAGCAGTTTTCGACAGGGGGCTAATGGCTACACCTTA.

In this sample, this clonotype turned up a few times. The chain links TRBV15 to TRBJ1-4; 9 bases line up with TRBD1. This CDR3 contains 16 residues. Germline trimming cut 5 bases from V and 6 bases from J; bases unmatched to any gene: 10. Germline V lookup: CDR1 LNHNV, CDR2 YYDKDF (reference sequence). CDR3: CATSSDRGGPDEKLFF. CDR3 in DNA: TGTGCCACCAGCTCCGACAGGGGGGGGCCAGATGAAAAACTGTTTTTT.

A note on this clonotype: One junction end does not reproduce the germline sequence, and a read error may be involved. The chain links TRBV18 to TRBJ2-3, with D possibly being TRBD2 (5 bases). The CDR3 has 13 amino acids. CDR1 is KGHSH, CDR2 LQKENI, per germline. CDR3 in amino acids: CASSLIALDTQYF. Here the CDR3 DNA reads TGTGCAAGCTCACTCATAGCGTTGGATACGCAGTATTTT.

The chain uses TRBV28 and TRBJ1-5; D gene unclear. With 6 bases removed from V and 6 bases from J, the gap between germline ends came to 15 bases. The CDR3 has 14 residues. Germline V gives CDR1 MDHEN, CDR2 SYDVKM. CDR3 sequence (DNA): TGTGCCAGCAGGCTCACAGAGTCAATTCAGCCCCAGCATTTT. It translates to CASRLTESIQPQHF.

This rearrangement joins TRBV7-8 to TRBJ2-1; 7 bases line up with TRBD1. The CDR3 is 15 residues long. The trim removed 7 bases at V and 2 bases at J, leaving 8 bases unmatched. Looked up from germline, CDR1 is SGHVS and CDR2 is FQNEAQ. CDR3 coding DNA: TGTGCCAGCAACTCAACAGGGGTTCCCTACAATGAGCAGTTCTTC. This encodes CASNSTGVPYNEQFF.

CDR3 region: CASSLRLAGDPSGIQYF. CDR3 nucleotide sequence: TGTGCCAGCAGCTTAAGACTAGCGGGTGACCCGAGCGGGATCCAGTACTTC. The chain carries TRBV11-2 and TRBJ2-5, with 10 bases aligning to TRBD2. The CDR3 length is 17 residues. Trimming removed 2 bases from V and 10 bases from J; junction bases left unmatched: 16. The germline V gene has CDR1 SGHAT and CDR2 FQNNGV. Using reference TRBV11-2 and TRBJ2-5 for the parts outside the CDR3, the full variable domain is EAGVAQSPRYKIIEKRQSVAFWCNPISGHATLYWYQQILGQGPKLLIQFQNNGVVDDSQLPKDRFSAERLKGVDSTLKIQPAKLEDSAVYLCASSLRLAGDPSGIQYFGPGTRLLVL.

The chain links TRBV4-1 to TRBJ2-7; 7 bases are shared with TRBD2. Germline V CDR1 and CDR2: MGHRA, YSYEKL. The V segment lost 1 base and the J segment 4 bases; nucleotides outside the gene matches: 7. The CDR3 loop spans 15 amino acids. The CDR3 coding sequence is TGCGCCAGCAGCCAAGTTGCAACGGGGGGATACGAGCAGTACTTC. Protein product: CASSQVATGGYEQYF.

This clonotype was seen repeatedly, ten times or more. CDR3 DNA sequence: TGTGCCAGCAGCCCCGGGAGTAGCCCAGATACGCAGTATTTT. This gives the protein CASSPGSSPDTQYF. The chain links TRBV7-9 to TRBJ2-3; D possibly corresponds to TRBD2 (6 bases). The CDR3 sequence is 14 residues long. The V gene lost 5 bases and the J gene lost 4 bases, with 13 bases spanning the gap. Germline V gene lookup returns CDR1 SEHNR and CDR2 FQNEAQ (reference sequence).

Comment on this clonotype: A much larger clone differs by one base, so this may be a read error. The chain links TRBV2 to TRBJ2-7; no clear D gene. In germline, CDR1 is SNHLY, CDR2 FYNNEI. This CDR3 is 11 amino acids long. V shed 4 bases and J shed 11 bases, with 12 bases lying between them. The CDR3 DNA is TGTGCCAGCAGTGCCATGGATGAGGAGTACTTC. It encodes CASSAMDEEYF. Drawing the rest from reference TRBV2 and TRBJ2-7, the complete variable domain is EPEVTQTPSHQVTQMGQEVILRCVPISNHLYFYWYRQILGQKVEFLVSFYNNEISEKSEIFDDQFSVERPDGSNFTLKIRSTKLEDSAMYFCASSAMDEEYFGPGTRLTVT.

A word on this clonotype: Compared with germline, one end of the junction differs, possibly owing to a read error. The rearrangement joins TRBV4-1 to TRBJ2-1; D uncertain. The CDR3 is made up of 16 amino acids. Germline CDR1 and CDR2: MGHRA and YSYEKL. The CDR3 DNA reads TGCGTCAGCAGCCAAGCCTATGGACCCCCATACAATGAGCAGTTCTTC. Translation gives CVSSQAYGPPYNEQFF.

V is TRBV11-2 and J is TRBJ2-5; D perhaps matches TRBD1 (6 bases). Germline assignment: CDR1 SGHAT and CDR2 FQNNGV. Trimming removed 5 bases at V and 5 bases at J, with 27 bases between. There are 18 residues in the CDR3. CDR3 sequence (DNA): TGTGCCAGCAGCCTTAGCTCGATCCAGGGTACAGGGCGGGAGACCCAGTACTTC. Amino acid sequence: CASSLSSIQGTGRETQYF.

A note on this clonotype: A read error may produce the germline difference seen at one junction end. This chain connects TRBV11-3 to TRBJ1-1, with TRBD1 matching over 8 bases. The CDR3 runs 15 residues. Looked up from germline, CDR1 is SGHNT and CDR2 is YENEEA. The CDR3 reads CASSRGVSGGTEAFF. For the CDR3, the DNA is TGTGCCAGCAGCCGCGGGGTGTCAGGGGGCACTGAAGCTTTCTTC.

V gene TRBV29-1 combines with J gene TRBJ2-5; TRBD1 matches at 11 bases. This CDR3 comprises 15 residues. The germline gives CDR1 SQVTM, CDR2 ANQGSEA. The CDR3 loop is CSVQADRGRVETQYF. CDR3 nucleotides: TGCAGTGTTCAAGCGGACAGGGGGCGAGTAGAGACCCAGTACTTC. Filled out from reference TRBV29-1 and TRBJ2-5, the complete variable domain reads SAVISQKPSRDICQRGTSLTIQCQVDSQVTMMFWYRQQPGQSLTLIATANQGSEATYESGFVIDKFPISRPNLTFSTLTVSNMSPEDSSIYLCSVQADRGRVETQYFGPGTRLLVL.

This clonotype showed up just once. At one of its ends the junction is not consistent with the germline gene, which may arise from a read error. V usage is TRBV5-4 and J usage is TRBJ2-2; TRBD2 agrees at 12 bases. The CDR3 length is 15 residues. Germline-derived CDR1 and CDR2 are SGHNT and YYREEE (reference sequence). The CDR3 DNA sequence: TGTGCCAGTAGCCGGACTAGCGGGAATATCGGGGAGATGTTTTTT. Translated, it gives CASSRTSGNIGEMFF.

On this clonotype: The junction departs from germline at one end; a sequencing error may be responsible. The V call is TRBV11-1, the J call TRBJ2-1, with 11 bases matching TRBD2. This CDR3 is 20 amino acids long. Germline lookup yields CDR1 SGHAT and CDR2 FQDESV (reference sequence). CDR3 region: CASNIGKTSGASWFGNEQFF. In DNA, the CDR3 is TGTGCCAGCAACATAGGAAAGACTAGCGGGGCCTCATGGTTCGGCAATGAGCAGTTCTTT.

A note on this clonotype: The junction departs from the called germline gene at one end, perhaps through a read error. V and J are TRBV11-2 and TRBJ2-3; D is uncertain. CDR1 SGHAT and CDR2 FQNNGV come from the germline V gene. The CDR3 consists of 12 residues. This CDR3 reads CASILVSDTRYF. CDR3 DNA sequence: TGTGCCAGCATCTTAGTGTCAGATACGCGGTATTTT.

This clonotype was picked up one time. V and J are TRBV13 and TRBJ1-6; tentative D call: TRBD1 (6 bases). This CDR3 is built from 16 residues. The V gene lost 6 bases and the J gene lost 8 bases, with 20 bases spanning the gap. Per the germline V gene, CDR1 is PRHDT and CDR2 is FYEKMQ (reference sequence). In DNA form, the CDR3 reads TGTGCCAGCAGTTCACCCGTGGACAGAGGCGATTCACCCCTCCACTTT. Protein: CASSSPVDRGDSPLHF.

Notes on this clonotype: Its ends do not fully match the called genes, so a read error is possible. The genes are TRBV11-3 and TRBJ2-7; a possible D gene is TRBD1 (5 bases). This CDR3 has 13 residues. From germline, CDR1 is SGHNT and CDR2 YENEEA. In DNA, the CDR3 is TGTGCCAGCAACTTAGGGGCATCTTACGAGCAGTACTTC. Translating it yields CASNLGASYEQYF.

In regard to this clonotype: The junction departs from the called germline gene at one end, perhaps through a read error. V and J are TRBV11-2 and TRBJ2-5; TRBD2 agrees at 7 bases. The germline V gene encodes CDR1 SGHAT and CDR2 FQNNGV. The CDR3 loop spans 18 amino acids. DNA for the CDR3: TGTGCCAGCATCCCTAGCTCAATCCAGGGTACTGGGCGGGGGACCCATTACTTC. Translation gives CASIPSSIQGTGRGTHYF.

This clonotype was seen repeatedly, ten times or more. This chain uses TRBV6-4 with TRBJ2-2; TRBD2 agrees at 7 bases. Unmatched junction bases numbered 6, after V lost 3 bases and J lost 2 bases. The V gene's germline CDR1 is MRHNA and CDR2 SNTAGT. The CDR3 is 16 amino acids. In DNA, the CDR3 is TGTGCCAGCAGTGATGCCGGGACTACAAACACCGGGGAGCTGTTTTTT. As protein: CASSDAGTTNTGELFF.

As for this clonotype: At one end the junction does not follow the germline gene, possibly because of a read error. This chain joins TRBV4-2 and TRBJ2-6; D is unresolved. CDR3 size: 16 residues. Germline-derived CDR1 and CDR2 are LGHNA and YNFKEQ. The CDR3 nucleotides are TGTGCCAGCAGTCAAGAGCAGGCCTCTGGTTCCAACGTCCTGACTTTC. It encodes CASSQEQASGSNVLTF.

With respect to this clonotype: A junction boundary mismatches the germline segment, possibly from a read error. The chain uses TRBV29-1 and TRBJ2-7; D call uncertain. CDR3 length: 13 residues. Germline CDR1 and CDR2: SQVTM and ANQGSEA. Here the CDR3 DNA reads TGTAGCATTGTGGTCCGGAATTCCTACGAGCAGTACTTC. It translates to CSIVVRNSYEQYF.